A single sample gave rise to the 19 T cell receptor beta chains below, sequenced in a study of cytomegalovirus exposure and HLA in healthy donors. The protocol was immunoSEQ multiplex PCR, while the TCRdb copy is restricted to in-frame clones and leaves out a portion. The sample has 90,000 to 150,000 clones, 85% seen once. Input material: PBMCs. The receptor source for this set is a woman in her 30s in good health and CMV-seronegative.

V gene TRBV6-1 combines with J gene TRBJ1-2, with 8 positions matching TRBD1. Germline V gene lookup returns CDR1 MNHNS and CDR2 SASEGT. This CDR3 contains 15 residues. With V trimmed by 1 base and J by 3 bases, 4 bases remained unmatched. The CDR3 sequence: CASSEGQGAYYGYTF. For the CDR3, the DNA is TGTGCCAGCAGTGAAGGGCAGGGGGCATACTATGGCTACACCTTC.

This clone is labeled as medium-sized. The same CDR3 is also encoded by other DNA sequences in this sample. CDR3 in DNA: TGTGCCAGCAGCTTAGATGGCAGGGGTTCCTACGAGCAGTACTTC. Residues: CASSLDGRGSYEQYF. The chain has TRBV7-2 and TRBJ2-7; tentatively, D is TRBD1 (6 bases). Germline V lookup: CDR1 SGHTA, CDR2 FQGNSA. V was cut by 1 base and J by 1 base, with 11 bases left in between. The CDR3 has 15 amino acids.

The genes are TRBV5-1 and TRBJ1-1; TRBD1 agrees at 7 bases. The CDR3 has 15 amino acids. In germline, CDR1 is SGHRS, CDR2 YFSETQ. V was pared by 4 bases and J by 1 base, with 7 bases of the junction left unmatched. The CDR3 reads CASSPRDSRNTEAFF. For the CDR3, the DNA is TGCGCCAGCAGCCCCCGGGACAGTAGGAACACTGAAGCTTTCTTT.

The chain recombines TRBV7-9 with TRBJ1-5, with 7 bases fitting TRBD1. Germline trimming cut 5 bases from V and 5 bases from J; bases unmatched to any gene: 6. Germline CDR1 reads SEHNR; CDR2 reads FQNEAQ (reference sequence). CDR3 length: 14 amino acids. CDR3 loop: CASSVTGVDQPQHF. The CDR3 region has the DNA TGTGCCAGCAGCGTCACAGGGGTCGATCAGCCCCAGCATTTT.

This CDR3 reads CATGSYEGAYEQYF. In DNA form, the CDR3 reads TGTGCCACAGGGAGTTATGAGGGGGCCTACGAGCAGTACTTC. The chain links TRBV5-6 to TRBJ2-7; D might be TRBD1 (6 bases). V was trimmed by 9 bases and J by 2 bases, leaving 18 bases between them. Per germline, CDR1 SGHDT and CDR2 YYEEEE. CDR3 length equals 14 residues. Variable domain in full (rest from reference TRBV5-6 and TRBJ2-7): DAGVTQSPTHLIKTRGQQVTLRCSPKSGHDTVSWYQQALGQGPQFIFQYYEEEERQRGNFPDRFSGHQFPNYSSELNVNALLLGDSALYLCATGSYEGAYEQYFGPGTRLTVT.

V and J are TRBV6-1 and TRBJ1-2, with 7 bases aligning to TRBD1. CDR3 length: 14 amino acids. V shed 2 bases, J shed 8 bases, and the junction held 8 bases outside the gene matches. Germline CDR1 and CDR2: MNHNS and SASEGT. The CDR3 DNA sequence: TGTGCCAGCAGTGAAAAAGCGACAGGGAGAGGCTACACCTTC. Translation: CASSEKATGRGYTF.

The chain couples TRBV30 to TRBJ1-3; a weak D match, TRBD1 (5 bases). The ends were cut back, 0 bases at V and 0 bases at J, with 15 bases in the middle. Germline CDR1 GTSNPN, CDR2 SVGIG (reference sequence). The CDR3 sequence is 17 residues long. CDR3: CAWSVGGRGRSGNTIYF. The CDR3 bases are TGTGCCTGGAGTGTAGGAGGGAGGGGACGCTCTGGAAACACCATATATTTT. The full variable domain, completed using reference TRBV30 and TRBJ1-3, is SQTIHQWPATLVQPVGSPLSLECTVEGTSNPNLYWYRQAAGRGLQLLFYSVGIGQISSEVPQNLSASRPQDRQFILSSKKLLLSDSGFYLCAWSVGGRGRSGNTIYFGEGSWLTVV.

The chain recombines TRBV10-3 with TRBJ2-7, with D perhaps TRBD1 (6 bases). The CDR3 totals 14 residues. With 1 base removed from V and 5 bases from J, the gap between germline ends came to 12 bases. Germline V gene data show CDR1 as ENHRY and CDR2 as SYGVKD. CDR3 sequence: CAISEFQQGNEQYF. The CDR3 nucleotides read TGTGCCATCAGTGAGTTTCAACAGGGCAACGAGCAGTACTTC.

The V call is TRBV29-1, the J call TRBJ2-2; perhaps TRBD2 as D (6 bases). This CDR3 is 12 amino acids long. V lost 3 bases and J 5 bases, leaving 7 bases between the germline ends. In germline, CDR1 is SQVTM, CDR2 ANQGSEA. This CDR3 is CSVEEGTGELFF. The CDR3 nucleotides read TGCAGCGTTGAGGAGGGAACCGGGGAGCTGTTTTTT.

CDR3 protein: CASFLRQANTGELFF. CDR3 nucleotides: TGTGCCAGCTTCCTGAGACAGGCGAACACCGGGGAGCTGTTTTTT. V and J are TRBV6-1 and TRBJ2-2; maybe TRBD1 (6 bases). In germline, CDR1 is MNHNS, CDR2 SASEGT. Trimming took off 8 bases at V and 0 bases at J, with 13 bases between the two ends. This CDR3 region has 15 residues.

This clone was seen just once. V gene TRBV14 combines with J gene TRBJ2-7, with a possible D match to TRBD1 (5 bases). Per germline, CDR1 SGHDN and CDR2 FVKESK. Trimming stripped 4 bases from V and 0 bases from J, with 13 bases between. CDR3 length: 15 residues. In DNA form, the CDR3 reads TGTGCCAGCAGCCCCGGGCCCCAGGGCTCCTACGAGCAGTACTTC. This sequence encodes CASSPGPQGSYEQYF.

The chain employs TRBV7-2 and TRBJ1-5; D unresolved. Germline CDR1 is SGHTA and CDR2 is FQGNSA. Trimming removed 1 base at V and 5 bases at J, with 9 bases between. This CDR3 is built from 14 residues. CDR3 sequence reads: CASSLVSRDQPQHF. In DNA, the CDR3 is TGTGCCAGCAGCTTAGTCAGTCGGGATCAGCCCCAGCATTTT.

This clone is a singleton in its sample. The chain has TRBV18 and TRBJ2-1; D gene ambiguous. The CDR3 length is 16 residues. Per the germline V gene, CDR1 is KGHSH and CDR2 is LQKENI. The V end was cut by 2 bases, the J end by 3 bases, with 14 bases between. DNA for the CDR3: TGTGCCAGCTCACCAGAGGCTTCGACCATCTACAATGAGCAGTTCTTC. This translates into CASSPEASTIYNEQFF.

This clone has a handful of counts. CDR3: CASSLSAGGAYGYTF. As DNA, the CDR3 is TGTGCCAGCAGTTTATCGGCTGGAGGGGCCTATGGCTACACCTTC. The rearrangement links TRBV27 to TRBJ1-2; D might be TRBD1 (5 bases). Germline V lookup: CDR1 MNHEY, CDR2 SMNVEV (reference sequence). The CDR3 sequence is 15 residues long. V was trimmed by 0 bases and J by 4 bases, leaving 12 bases between them.

Here the CDR3 reads CASSSTGSGAKLFF. The CDR3 DNA reads as TGTGCCAGCAGCTCGACAGGGAGCGGAGCAAAACTGTTTTTT. The chain is built from TRBV7-2 and TRBJ1-4; 7 bases agree with TRBD1. Trimming at V came to 4 bases and at J to 10 bases, leaving 9 bases not matched to a gene. The CDR3 totals 14 residues. Germline lookup yields CDR1 SGHTA and CDR2 FQGNSA.

The rearrangement uses TRBV5-1 and TRBJ2-7; TRBD2 might be the D (6 bases). The V gene's germline CDR1 is SGHRS and CDR2 YFSETQ. The CDR3 loop spans 15 amino acids. V was shortened by 2 bases and J by 3 bases, with 15 bases between the two germline ends. The CDR3 is CASSFMPGGNYEQYF. CDR3 coding DNA: TGCGCCAGCAGCTTCATGCCTGGGGGGAACTACGAGCAGTACTTC.

The chain combines TRBV15 with TRBJ2-4; tentatively, D is TRBD2 (6 bases). This CDR3 comprises 17 residues. In germline, CDR1 is LNHNV, CDR2 YYDKDF (reference sequence). V shed 0 bases and J shed 2 bases, with 14 bases lying between them. The CDR3 coding sequence is TGTGCCACCAGCAGAGATACCGGCAGGGACTCCAAAAACATTCAGTACTTC. Its protein product is CATSRDTGRDSKNIQYF.

A word on this clone: Other DNA variants within this sample encode the same CDR3. The rearrangement joins TRBV19 to TRBJ1-2; a weak D match, TRBD1 (6 bases). This CDR3 has 15 amino acids. Trimming stripped 0 bases from V and 0 bases from J, with 8 bases between. Germline CDR1 is LNHDA and CDR2 is SQIVND (reference sequence). The CDR3 reads CASSIETGSNYGYTF. CDR3 nucleotide sequence: TGTGCCAGTAGTATAGAGACAGGCTCTAACTATGGCTACACCTTC.

The rearrangement links TRBV4-1 to TRBJ1-1; no firm D call. Germline-derived CDR1 and CDR2 are MGHRA and YSYEKL. The CDR3 runs to 14 residues. V was pared by 3 bases and J by 3 bases, with 11 bases between. Here the CDR3 reads CASSHLLRDTEAFF. The CDR3 nucleotides are TGCGCCAGCAGCCACCTCCTGAGGGACACTGAAGCTTTCTTT.